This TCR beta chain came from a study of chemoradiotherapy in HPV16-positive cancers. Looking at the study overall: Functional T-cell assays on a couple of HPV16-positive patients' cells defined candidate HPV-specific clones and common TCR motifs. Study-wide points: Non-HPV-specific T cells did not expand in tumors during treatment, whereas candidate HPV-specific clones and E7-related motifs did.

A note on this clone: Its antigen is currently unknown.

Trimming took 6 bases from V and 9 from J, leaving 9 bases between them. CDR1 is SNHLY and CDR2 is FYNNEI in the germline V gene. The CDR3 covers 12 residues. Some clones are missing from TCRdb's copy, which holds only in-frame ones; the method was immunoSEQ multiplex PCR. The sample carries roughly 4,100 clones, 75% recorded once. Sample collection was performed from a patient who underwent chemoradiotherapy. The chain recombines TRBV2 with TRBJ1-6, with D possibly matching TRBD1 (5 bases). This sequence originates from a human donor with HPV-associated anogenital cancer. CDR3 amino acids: CASRGTGSPLHF. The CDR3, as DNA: TGTGCCAGCAGGGGGACGGGTTCACCCCTCCACTTT.